This T cell receptor beta chain was captured by sequencing in a study of T cells in Graves' hyperthyroidism and ophthalmopathy. Graves' hyperthyroidism without ophthalmopathy progression within 18 months was termed stable. On the basis of clinical symptoms, serum thyroxine and TRAb, thyroid ultrasound and orbital computed tomography, diagnoses were made. This clonotype occurred many times. Its antigen is not identified. This CDR3 has 15 residues. Germline CDR1 reads SGHDT; CDR2 reads YYEEEE. Trimming took 4 bases from V and 4 from J, leaving 16 bases between them. Amplification yielded TCR beta CDR3 regions, with RNA transcripts as the source. The TCR CDR3 first-round RT-PCR relied on the HTBI primer set. TCRdb analysed the multiplex PCR reads with MiXCR anew, one entry per CDR3 protein. The profile shows fewer than 550,000 distinct CDR3 sequences, about 15% of them singletons. Study-level findings and limits: Blood also held most thyroid clonotypes expanded beyond 0.001. Ophthalmopathy and stable hyperthyroidism were separated by a 13 V-J model.

The sequence was obtained from a woman between 18 and 29 years old with Graves' hyperthyroidism. Sequencing input: blood. The chain links TRBV5-6 to TRBJ2-3; tentative D call: TRBD2 (6 bases). As DNA, the CDR3 is TGTGCCAGCAGCCTGCGGGGAAGGAGGGCAGATACGCAGTATTTT. It encodes CASSLRGRRADTQYF.